This is a list of T cell receptor beta chains from one sample in a study of blood T cell repertoires in COVID-19. Only in-frame clones appear in the TCRdb table, and some are missing; sequencing was by immunoSEQ multiplex PCR. This sample yields about 35,000 clones, of which around four fifths are seen a single time; 3% to 4.5% belongs to the top ten. The sample consisted of peripheral blood. These TCRs come from a man in his forties or fifties with acute or convalescent COVID-19. The CDR3 runs from the conserved cysteine through the conserved F or W. A D gene is named only where the DNA matches it firmly. Clone size is given for some rows only: seen once, a few or many times, or a class if the clone is expanded.

J gene: TRBJ1-1; D gene: NA; clone size: NA; V gene: TRBV12-5; CDR3 protein: CASGETQQGTEAFF; CDR3 DNA: TGTGCTAGTGGTGAAACGCAACAGGGCACTGAAGCTTTCTTT
J gene: TRBJ2-7; D gene: NA; clone size: NA; V gene: TRBV3-1/TRBV3-2; CDR3 protein: CASSQGQALSYEQYF; CDR3 DNA: TGTGCCAGCAGCCAAGGACAGGCCCTCTCCTACGAGCAGTACTTC
J gene: TRBJ2-1; D gene: TRBD2; clone size: once; V gene: TRBV27; CDR3 protein: CASSFTSGGNEQFF; CDR3 DNA: TGTGCCAGCAGTTTTACTAGCGGGGGGAATGAGCAGTTCTTC
J gene: TRBJ1-1; D gene: NA; clone size: NA; V gene: TRBV6-6; CDR3 protein: CASSLPPEGEAFF; CDR3 DNA: TGTGCCAGCAGTCTCCCCCCAGAGGGTGAAGCTTTCTTT
J gene: TRBJ1-1; D gene: NA; clone size: NA; V gene: TRBV24-1; CDR3 protein: CATQGSDKGTEAFF; CDR3 DNA: TGTGCCACCCAAGGCTCGGACAAGGGCACTGAAGCTTTCTTT
J gene: TRBJ1-4; D gene: TRBD1; clone size: NA; V gene: TRBV3-1/TRBV3-2; CDR3 protein: CASSPTQGTNEKLFF; CDR3 DNA: TGTGCCAGCAGCCCCACACAGGGGACTAATGAAAAACTGTTTTTT
J gene: TRBJ2-5; D gene: TRBD2; clone size: few; V gene: TRBV5-8; CDR3 protein: CASSLGVAGAETQYF; CDR3 DNA: TGTGCCAGCAGCTTGGGGGTGGCGGGAGCGGAGACCCAGTACTTC
J gene: TRBJ1-5; D gene: NA; clone size: NA; V gene: TRBV6-5; CDR3 protein: CASTLPRADQPQHF; CDR3 DNA: TGTGCCAGCACCCTACCGCGGGCGGATCAGCCCCAGCATTTT
J gene: TRBJ1-1; D gene: NA; clone size: NA; V gene: TRBV16; CDR3 protein: CASSQTGGGTEAFF; CDR3 DNA: TGTGCCAGCAGCCAAACCGGGGGGGGTACTGAAGCTTTCTTT
J gene: TRBJ2-3; D gene: NA; clone size: NA; V gene: TRBV27; CDR3 protein: CASRFRERADTQYF; CDR3 DNA: TGTGCCAGCAGGTTCCGGGAGCGGGCAGATACGCAGTATTTT
J gene: TRBJ2-1; D gene: NA; clone size: NA; V gene: TRBV9; CDR3 protein: CASSVVGSEQFF; CDR3 DNA: TGTGCCAGCAGCGTAGTGGGGAGTGAGCAGTTCTTC
J gene: TRBJ1-1; D gene: NA; clone size: few; V gene: TRBV19; CDR3 protein: CASSIGKGGEAFF; CDR3 DNA: TGTGCCAGTAGTATCGGCAAAGGAGGTGAAGCTTTCTTT
J gene: TRBJ1-5; D gene: NA; clone size: NA; V gene: TRBV3-1/TRBV3-2; CDR3 protein: CASSQGNRANQPQHF; CDR3 DNA: TGTGCCAGCAGCCAAGGGAACAGGGCAAATCAGCCCCAGCATTTT
J gene: TRBJ2-1; D gene: NA; clone size: NA; V gene: TRBV10-1; CDR3 protein: CASSDPYPGEQFF; CDR3 DNA: TGCGCCAGCAGTGACCCCTACCCCGGTGAGCAGTTCTTC